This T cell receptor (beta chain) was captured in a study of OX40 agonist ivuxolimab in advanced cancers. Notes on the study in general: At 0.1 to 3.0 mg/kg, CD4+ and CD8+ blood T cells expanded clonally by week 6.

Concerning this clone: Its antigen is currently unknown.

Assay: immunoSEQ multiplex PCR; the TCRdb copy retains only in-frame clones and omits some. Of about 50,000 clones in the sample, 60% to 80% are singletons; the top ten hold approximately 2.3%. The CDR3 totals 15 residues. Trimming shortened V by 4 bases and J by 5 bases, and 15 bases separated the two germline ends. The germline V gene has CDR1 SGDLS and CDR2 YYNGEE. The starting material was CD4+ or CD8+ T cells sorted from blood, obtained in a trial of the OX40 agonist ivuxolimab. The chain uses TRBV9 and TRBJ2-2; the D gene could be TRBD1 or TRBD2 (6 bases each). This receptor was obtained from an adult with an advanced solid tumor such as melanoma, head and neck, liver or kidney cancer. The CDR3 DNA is TGTGCCAGCAGCCCGGGGGCAGGGCGGACCGGGGAGCTGTTTTTT. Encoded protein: CASSPGAGRTGELFF.